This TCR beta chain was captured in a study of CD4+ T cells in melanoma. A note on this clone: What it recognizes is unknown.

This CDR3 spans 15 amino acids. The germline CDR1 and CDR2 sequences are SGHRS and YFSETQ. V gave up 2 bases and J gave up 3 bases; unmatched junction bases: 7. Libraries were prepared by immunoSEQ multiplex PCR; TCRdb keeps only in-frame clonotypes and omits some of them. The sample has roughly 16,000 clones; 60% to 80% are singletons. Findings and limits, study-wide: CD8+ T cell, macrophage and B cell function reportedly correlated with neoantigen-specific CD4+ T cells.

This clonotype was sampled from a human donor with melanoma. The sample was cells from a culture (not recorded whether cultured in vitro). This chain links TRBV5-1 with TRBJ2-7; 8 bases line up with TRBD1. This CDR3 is CASSFSGTGIYEQYF. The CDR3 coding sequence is TGCGCCAGCAGCTTCTCCGGGACAGGAATCTACGAGCAGTACTTC.